This TCR beta chain was sequenced in a study of blood T cell repertoires in COVID-19 (dated by TCRdb to between 2020 and 2021). In terms of the full investigation: The collaborator samples originated in the United States, Italy and Spain and spanned the acute and convalescent phases of COVID-19. Sample metadata almost always included a de-identified subject ID, COVID-19 status, age in years and sex. Where available, HLA class I and class II types were obtained from metadata supplied by the sample provider rather than from assay-based typing. The material from the prospective study consisted of cDNA or gDNA derived from T cells, B-cell-depleted T cells, or PBMCs. The repertoires were released in a freely available public database intended as a resource for research on the immune response to SARS-CoV-2. Samples came from the ongoing ImmuneRACE study (first 160 participants) plus 1,254 subjects from 6 global collaborators. Deeply sampled blood TCRbeta repertoires from subjects exposed to, actively infected with, or recovered from COVID-19 were included in the dataset. The paper's findings and limits, for the study overall: The quantity of clinical and demographic metadata differed by source and by participant and was supplied without curation.

The V end loses 5 bases and the J end loses 5 bases, and a stretch of 13 bases separates them. According to the germline V gene, CDR1 reads SGHTA and CDR2 reads FQGNSA. The CDR3, from cysteine to phenylalanine, totals 13 residues. Only the CDR3 DNA stays, 39 bases, in frame from base 1. Comment on this clone: Its antigen specificity is not known. The sample holds no much larger clone one base away, and base qualities are not on file.

The immunoSEQ Assay, a bias-controlled multiplex PCR, was used to amplify TCRbeta CDR3 regions from genomic DNA. Per the original workflow: The number of nucleated cells in each sample was estimated by amplification of reference gene primers within the assay. Sequence reads were collapsed and filtered to measure the absolute abundance of every unique TCRbeta CDR3 rearrangement. For each sample, productive Simpson clonality was calculated as the square root of Simpson's diversity index over productive rearrangements. TCRdb carries this immuneACCESS record with in-frame sequences only. Its versions omit some clonotypes, under half of them owing to an unresolved V gene in the studies checked, with the rest unexplained. Clone size and the V and J calls come from that table; the DNA yielded D and trimming. This sample is represented by around 65,000 clones; roughly 86% of them were singletons. The ten largest clones add up to approximately 15% of the sample.

Whole blood was collected in K2EDTA tubes by collaborating institutions according to the institutions' own protocols. Collaborator samples were shipped for TCRbeta analysis as frozen whole blood, isolated PBMCs, or DNA extracted from either sample type. Sequences were obtained from peripheral blood. The chain is assembled from TRBV7-2 and TRBJ2-7, with TRBD2 as a weak D call on 6 bases. The origin of this receptor is a human donor in a cohort sampled during active COVID-19. The CDR3 here reads CASSKTRDDEQYF. The DNA sequence is given as TGTGCCAGCAGCAAGACTAGGGATGACGAGCAGTACTTC.